What follows are 20 T cell receptor beta chains derived from one specimen sequenced in a study of blood T cell repertoires in COVID-19. Produced via immunoSEQ multiplex PCR; TCRdb's table is partial and in-frame only. Of almost 35,000 clones in the sample, 90% to 95% were seen once. The material sequenced was peripheral blood. The receptors stem from a man aged 55-75 years with active or convalescent COVID-19.

The chain recombines TRBV5-1 with TRBJ2-3, with TRBD1 matching over 7 bases. The CDR3 spans 17 residues. Trimming cost V 3 bases and J 3 bases; bases outside gene matches: 13. The V gene's germline CDR1 is SGHRS and CDR2 YFSETQ. Here the CDR3 DNA reads TGCGCCAGCAGCTCCAGGCCCTCGACAGGGCAAACAGATACGCAGTATTTT. The encoded protein is CASSSRPSTGQTDTQYF.

V and J are TRBV5-4 and TRBJ1-6; TRBD1 agrees at 7 bases. Per germline, CDR1 SGHNT and CDR2 YYREEE (reference sequence). Germline trimming cut 5 bases from V and 0 bases from J; bases unmatched to any gene: 5. The CDR3 contains 16 residues. DNA of the CDR3: TGTGCCAGCAGGTCAGGGGGAAGCTCCTATAATTCACCCCTCCACTTT. Protein product: CASRSGGSSYNSPLHF.

CDR3 region: CASSVRTVWGVSTDTQYF. CDR3 bases: TGTGCCAGCAGTGTAAGAACCGTGTGGGGGGTCAGCACAGATACGCAGTATTTT. The chain recombines TRBV2 with TRBJ2-3; TRBD2 is a possible D gene (6 bases). Germline V gene data show CDR1 as SNHLY and CDR2 as FYNNEI. V was cut by 4 bases and J by 0 bases, with 20 bases left in between. The CDR3 length is 18 residues.

V usage is TRBV6-6 and J usage is TRBJ1-5, with D unresolved. The CDR3 totals 15 residues. The ends were cut back, 3 bases at V and 3 bases at J, with 12 bases in the middle. The V gene's germline CDR1 is MNHNY and CDR2 SVGAGI (reference sequence). In DNA form, the CDR3 reads TGTGCCAGCAGTTATAATAGCGGTCCCAATCAGCCCCAGCATTTT. Residues: CASSYNSGPNQPQHF.

The CDR3 nucleotides read TGTGCCAGCACCCCAGAGAACAGGGGAGGCACCGGGGAGCTGTTTTTT. Translated: CASTPENRGGTGELFF. The V gene is TRBV9, the J gene TRBJ2-2, with TRBD1 as a possible D gene (7 bases). Germline lookup yields CDR1 SGDLS and CDR2 YYNGEE. V dropped 6 bases and J dropped 4 bases, with 19 bases sitting between them. The CDR3 sequence is 16 residues long.

The chain has TRBV28 and TRBJ1-2, with 11 bases aligning to TRBD1. Unmatched junction bases numbered 5, after V lost 3 bases and J lost 2 bases. Germline V CDR1 and CDR2: MDHEN, SYDVKM. This CDR3 is 16 amino acids long. The CDR3 DNA reads TGTGCCAGCAGTTTTGGAGGGGACAGGGGGAACTATGGCTACACCTTC. This translates into CASSFGGDRGNYGYTF.

The chain joins TRBV6-6 to TRBJ1-5, with TRBD1 matching over 9 bases. Trimming removed 5 bases from V and 1 base from J; junction bases left unmatched: 6. Germline V gene lookup returns CDR1 MNHNY and CDR2 SVGAGI (reference sequence). The CDR3 is 16 residues long. Here the CDR3 reads CASSRQGELSNQPQHF. The CDR3 DNA reads TGTGCCAGCAGTCGACAGGGGGAGCTGAGCAATCAGCCCCAGCATTTT.

The CDR3 protein is CASSWLAGLSYEQYF. CDR3 bases: TGTGCCAGCAGTTGGCTAGCGGGGCTCTCCTACGAGCAGTACTTC. The rearrangement links TRBV28 to TRBJ2-7, with 9 bases fitting TRBD2. The V gene's germline CDR1 is MDHEN and CDR2 SYDVKM. The CDR3 is made up of 15 amino acids. J was trimmed by 0 bases and V by 4 bases; bases with no gene match: 4.

The chain has TRBV5-8 and TRBJ1-1; TRBD1 agrees at 11 bases. V trimming: 5 bases; J trimming: 5 bases; junction bases outside the gene matches: 11. Per the germline V gene, CDR1 is SGHTS and CDR2 is YDEGEE. This CDR3 is built from 16 residues. The CDR3 sequence is CASRRRDRGYGTEAFF. The CDR3 DNA is TGTGCCAGCAGACGCCGGGACAGGGGGTATGGGACTGAAGCTTTCTTT. The complete variable domain, with remaining parts taken from reference TRBV5-8 and TRBJ1-1, reads EAGVTQSPTHLIKTRGQQATLRCSPISGHTSVYWYQQALGLGLQFLLWYDEGEERNRGNFPPRFSGRQFPNYSSELNVNALELEDSALYLCASRRRDRGYGTEAFFGQGTRLTVV.

The chain is built from TRBV6-5 and TRBJ1-1; D unclear. Looked up from germline, CDR1 is MNHEY and CDR2 is SVGAGI. The CDR3 consists of 14 residues. V lost 3 bases and J lost 4, with 12 bases in between. The CDR3 loop reads CASSYSEGITEAFF. The DNA for the CDR3 is TGTGCCAGCAGTTATAGCGAGGGTATCACTGAAGCTTTCTTT.

The J gene is TRBJ2-7, the V gene TRBV10-3, with 9 nucleotides matching TRBD2. The CDR3 covers 13 residues. After removal of 10 bases from V and 2 bases from J, the junction contained 6 bases not matched to a gene. Per germline, CDR1 ENHRY and CDR2 SYGVKD. CDR3 sequence: CASTSGQAYEQYF. CDR3 nucleotides: TGTGCCAGCACTAGCGGGCAAGCCTACGAGCAGTACTTC.

The chain links TRBV27 to TRBJ2-7; D is possibly TRBD2 (6 bases). V was clipped by 2 bases and J by 2 bases, with 13 bases between them. Germline V gene sequence: CDR1 MNHEY, CDR2 SMNVEV (reference sequence). This CDR3 region has 15 residues. As DNA, the CDR3 is TGTGCCAGCAGTTTACGGCCGGGGGAACCCTACGAGCAGTACTTC. Its translation: CASSLRPGEPYEQYF.

The rearrangement joins TRBV9 to TRBJ1-4; D is undetermined. Germline values: CDR1 SGDLS, CDR2 YYNGEE. V lost 0 bases and J 6 bases, leaving 18 bases between the germline ends. The CDR3 runs to 17 residues. The CDR3 sequence is CASSVGTLRTEYEKLFF. CDR3 nucleotide sequence: TGTGCCAGCAGCGTAGGGACTCTTCGGACGGAGTATGAAAAACTGTTTTTT.

CDR3 loop: CAWTDDRGPYNEQFF. As DNA, the CDR3 is TGTGCCTGGACAGACGACAGGGGGCCATACAATGAGCAGTTCTTC. This sequence joins TRBV30 and TRBJ2-1; TRBD1 aligns across 10 bases. Unmatched junction bases numbered 7, after V lost 4 bases and J lost 4 bases. CDR3 length: 15 residues. CDR1 is GTSNPN, CDR2 SVGIG, per germline (reference sequence).

J is TRBJ1-5 and V is TRBV6-1; D perhaps matches TRBD1 (6 bases). CDR1 and CDR2 from the germline V gene are MNHNS and SASEGT. The CDR3 loop spans 14 amino acids. Trimming pared 2 bases from V and 7 bases from J, leaving 12 bases between. CDR3 protein: CASSERGGGQPQHF. The CDR3 DNA follows: TGTGCCAGCAGTGAACGAGGGGGTGGACAGCCCCAGCATTTT.

The rearrangement links TRBV20-1 to TRBJ1-1; 7 bases align to TRBD1. The germline V gene has CDR1 DFQATT and CDR2 SNEGSKA (reference sequence). The trim removed 3 bases at V and 9 bases at J, leaving 4 bases unmatched. This CDR3 is 11 amino acids long. CDR3 loop: CSASHRGKAFF. The CDR3 nucleotides read TGCAGTGCTAGTCACAGGGGTAAAGCTTTCTTT.

The genes are TRBV2 and TRBJ1-1; D remains unclear. The CDR3 spans 15 residues. Germline V gene lookup returns CDR1 SNHLY and CDR2 FYNNEI. Trimming removed 1 base at V and 2 bases at J, with 11 bases between. The CDR3, as DNA: TGTGCCAGCAGTGAAGGTTGGGAGGGAAACACTGAAGCTTTCTTT. Amino acids: CASSEGWEGNTEAFF.

In DNA form, the CDR3 reads TGTGCCACCAGCTCCCGGGGTAGCGGGGGGCCAGGCACGCAGTATTTT. Translation: CATSSRGSGGPGTQYF. The chain recombines TRBV15 with TRBJ2-3; 10 bases align to TRBD2. The CDR3 contains 16 residues. J was trimmed by 9 bases and V by 5 bases; bases with no gene match: 14. Germline CDR1 and CDR2: LNHNV and YYDKDF (reference sequence).

V usage is TRBV30 and J usage is TRBJ2-1; 9 bases align to TRBD1. Germline V gene sequence: CDR1 GTSNPN, CDR2 SVGIG (reference sequence). Trimming cost V 3 bases and J 4 bases; bases outside gene matches: 16. This CDR3 region has 18 residues. The CDR3 loop reads CAWSPLTGGAVFYNEQFF. CDR3 nucleotide sequence: TGTGCCTGGAGCCCCCTCACAGGGGGCGCGGTGTTTTACAATGAGCAGTTCTTC.

This clone was picked up one time. The V call is TRBV28, the J call TRBJ2-7; TRBD1 agrees at 11 bases. The CDR3 has 15 amino acids. J lost 3 bases, V lost 7 bases, and 8 bases had no gene match. Germline CDR1 reads MDHEN; CDR2 reads SYDVKM. The CDR3 sequence: CASTLPGQGVYEQYF. The DNA of the CDR3 is TGTGCCAGCACCCTCCCGGGACAGGGGGTCTACGAGCAGTACTTC.